These T cell receptor beta chains were read from a single sample in a study of blood T cell repertoires in COVID-19. TCRdb's table, derived via immunoSEQ multiplex PCR, lists solely in-frame clones and lacks some. The sample includes 190,000 or so clones, around four fifths of them seen just once. Source material: peripheral blood. The receptors stem from a man between 50 and 59 years old with active or convalescent COVID-19. CDR3s include the opening cysteine and the closing phenylalanine or tryptophan. D genes are given only for firm matches. Size is stated for part of the rows, as once, few or many counts, or as a class when the clone is expanded.

D,V,J,size,DNA,CDR3
.,TRBV29-1,TRBJ2-3,.,TGCAGCGTTGAAGCCCCATCCTCGAGAGATACGCAGTATTTT,CSVEAPSSRDTQYF
.,TRBV10-2,TRBJ1-1,.,TGCGCCAGCAGTGGGGGACACCAAAATGGGTTTGAAGCTTTCTTT,CASSGGHQNGFEAFF
.,TRBV3-1/TRBV3-2,TRBJ1-6,.,TGTGCCAGCAGCCAAGAAAGGGGAGGGTCCCTCCACTTT,CASSQERGGSLHF
.,TRBV20-1,TRBJ2-7,.,TGCAGTGCTAGTATTAGGCGGGTTGAGCAGTACTTC,CSASIRRVEQYF
TRBD2,TRBV6-5,TRBJ2-1,.,TGTGCCAGCAGTCTAGCGGGGCGCGTAAGAAATGAGCAGTTCTTC,CASSLAGRVRNEQFF
.,TRBV6-5,TRBJ1-4,few,TGTGCCAGCAGAACAGGGACAACTAATGAAAAACTGTTTTTT,CASRTGTTNEKLFF
TRBD1,TRBV24-1,TRBJ2-5,.,TGTGCCACCTCACCTCCAGGTACAGGGGGAAGCGAGACCCAGTACTTC,CATSPPGTGGSETQYF
.,TRBV5-1,TRBJ2-4,.,TGCGCCAGCAGCTTCGACTTAGCCAAAAACATTCAGTACTTC,CASSFDLAKNIQYF
.,TRBV6-5,TRBJ1-5,.,TGTGCCAGCAGTCACAGGGAAAGGGGCAATCAGCCCCAGCATTTT,CASSHRERGNQPQHF
TRBD1,TRBV7-8,TRBJ2-3,.,TGTGCCAGCAGCAACACCGGGACAGGCACAGATACGCAGTATTTT,CASSNTGTGTDTQYF
TRBD2,TRBV3-1/TRBV3-2,TRBJ2-2,.,TGTGCCAGCAGCCAAACTAGCGGGTTGGGCACCGGGGAGCTGTTTTTT,CASSQTSGLGTGELFF
TRBD1,TRBV4-2,TRBJ1-1,once,TGTGCCAGCAGGGGGGGAACAGGGGGCTACACTGAAGCTTTCTTT,CASRGGTGGYTEAFF
.,TRBV5-1,TRBJ1-6,.,TGCGCCAGCAGCGAGCGGGGAGACTCACCCCTCCACTTT,CASSERGDSPLHF
.,TRBV9,TRBJ1-1,.,TGTGCCAGCAGCGTAGATGTGATTAGCTCTGAAGCTTTCTTT,CASSVDVISSEAFF
.,TRBV2,TRBJ1-6,once,TGTGCCAGCAAGGTGGGACATGGGTTTGGACCCCTCCACTTT,CASKVGHGFGPLHF
.,TRBV19,TRBJ1-1,once,TGTGCCAGTAGTATTAGAGGAGGGCTCGCTTTCTTT,CASSIRGGLAFF
.,TRBV6-1,TRBJ1-2,.,TGTGCCAGCAGTGAAAATCCGATTCCGGGTGGCTACACCTTC,CASSENPIPGGYTF
TRBD1,TRBV4-1,TRBJ1-2,few,TGCGCCAGCAGCCAGCCACCGGGACAGGGCTATGGCTACACCTTC,CASSQPPGQGYGYTF
.,TRBV19,TRBJ2-1,.,TGTGCCAGTAGTATAGTAGCTAGCAGCGGTAGACGGAATGAGCAGTTCTTC,CASSIVASSGRRNEQFF
TRBD1,TRBV7-9,TRBJ1-4,few,TGTGCCAGCAGCTTAGCGGATACAGACAGGGGAGGGGAAAAACTGTTTTTT,CASSLADTDRGGEKLFF
TRBD1,TRBV6-5,TRBJ1-1,.,TGTGCCAGCAGTTACCGGGACAGGCTTATGAACACTGAAGCTTTCTTT,CASSYRDRLMNTEAFF
TRBD2,TRBV15,TRBJ2-7,.,TGTGCCACCAGCCGGGAGGGGCTCTACGAGCAGTACTTC,CATSREGLYEQYF
.,TRBV18,TRBJ1-1,.,TGTGCCAGCTCACCACAGGCAGTGAGGACTGAAGCTTTCTTT,CASSPQAVRTEAFF
.,TRBV9,TRBJ2-5,.,TGTGCCAGCAGCCCCGAGAACGTCGGGGAGACCCAGTACTTC,CASSPENVGETQYF
.,TRBV9,TRBJ1-2,.,TGTGCCAGCAGCCCTTCCCAGTCAGCTAACTATGGCTACACCTTC,CASSPSQSANYGYTF
.,TRBV10-3,TRBJ2-3,.,TGTGCCATCAGTGAGTCTCCGGACACTACTAGCACAGATACGCAGTATTTT,CAISESPDTTSTDTQYF